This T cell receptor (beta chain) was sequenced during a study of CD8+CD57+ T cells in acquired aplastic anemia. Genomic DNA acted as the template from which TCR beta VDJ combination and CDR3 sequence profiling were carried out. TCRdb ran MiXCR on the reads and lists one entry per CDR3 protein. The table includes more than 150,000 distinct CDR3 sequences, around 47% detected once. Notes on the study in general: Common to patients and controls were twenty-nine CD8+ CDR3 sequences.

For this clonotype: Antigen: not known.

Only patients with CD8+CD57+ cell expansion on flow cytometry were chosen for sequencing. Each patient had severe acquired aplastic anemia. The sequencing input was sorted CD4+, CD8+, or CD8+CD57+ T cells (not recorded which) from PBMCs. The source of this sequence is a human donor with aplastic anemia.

This chain's CDR3 is CSVGDRVNNEQFF. The CDR3 DNA sequence: TGCAGCGTTGGGGACAGGGTAAACAATGAGCAGTTCTTC. V and J are TRBV29-1 and TRBJ2-1; the match to TRBD1 covers 9 bases. V shed 4 bases, J shed 5 bases, and the junction held 3 bases outside the gene matches. This CDR3 region has 13 residues. Germline V gene sequence: CDR1 SQVTM, CDR2 ANQGSEA.